The clone carrying this T cell receptor beta chain was seen many times. This entry belongs to a study of T cells in Graves' hyperthyroidism and ophthalmopathy. CDR1 and CDR2 (germline): SNHLY, FYNNEI. The V end lost 1 base, the J end lost 2 bases, and 6 bases lay between the germline ends. This CDR3 has 13 amino acids. The TCR beta CDR3 regions underwent amplification using RNA transcripts as the source. HTBI primers were the set used in a first-round RT-PCR of the TCR CDR3. MiXCR, applied by TCRdb to the multiplex PCR reads, yields one record per CDR3 protein. The sample gives fewer than 900,000 distinct CDR3 sequences, roughly 17% of which show up once; under 10% is in the top ten.

This clonotype was obtained from a man younger than 35 with Graves' hyperthyroidism. Sequences were obtained from blood. This chain joins TRBV2 and TRBJ2-7; D call uncertain. For the CDR3, the DNA is TGTGCCAGCAGTGAAGTGCAGGCCTACGAGCAGTACTTC. Translation: CASSEVQAYEQYF.